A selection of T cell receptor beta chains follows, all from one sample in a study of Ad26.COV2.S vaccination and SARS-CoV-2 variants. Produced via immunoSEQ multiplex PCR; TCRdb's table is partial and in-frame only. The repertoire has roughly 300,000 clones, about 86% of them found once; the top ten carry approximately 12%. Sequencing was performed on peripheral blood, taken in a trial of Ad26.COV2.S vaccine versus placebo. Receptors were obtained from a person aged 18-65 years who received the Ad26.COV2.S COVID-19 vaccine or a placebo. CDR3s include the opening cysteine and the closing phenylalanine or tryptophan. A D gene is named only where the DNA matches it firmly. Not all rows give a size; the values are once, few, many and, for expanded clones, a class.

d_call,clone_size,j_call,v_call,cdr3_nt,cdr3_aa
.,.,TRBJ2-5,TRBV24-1,TGTGCCACCAAAGCCTCGGGATCAGAGACCCAGTACTTC,CATKASGSETQYF
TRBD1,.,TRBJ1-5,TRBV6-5,TGTGCCAGCAGTACTCACCGACAGGGTGGTCAGCCCCAGCATTTT,CASSTHRQGGQPQHF
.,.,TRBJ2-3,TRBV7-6,TGTGCCAGCAGCGCGAGGGCAGATACGCAGTATTTT,CASSARADTQYF
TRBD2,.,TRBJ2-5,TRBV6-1,TGTGCCAGCAGTGAAAGTGTGGGGGGGTGGACCCAGTACTTC,CASSESVGGWTQYF
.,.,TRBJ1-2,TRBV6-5,TGTGCCAGCAGGTCGGGGCTTCGGCACGGCTACACCTTC,CASRSGLRHGYTF
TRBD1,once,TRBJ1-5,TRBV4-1,TGCGCCAGCAGCTCACTGGCAGGACAGGGGAATCAGCCCCAGCATTTT,CASSSLAGQGNQPQHF
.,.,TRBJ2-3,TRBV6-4,TGTGCCAGCAGCAAGACGGACGGAGTGACGCAGTATTTT,CASSKTDGVTQYF
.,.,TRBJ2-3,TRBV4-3,TGCGCCAGCAGCCAAGATTTAACTACCACAGATACGCAGTATTTT,CASSQDLTTTDTQYF
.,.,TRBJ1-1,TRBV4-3,TGCGCCAGCAGCCCACAGACAGCCCCAAGAAGCGAAGCTTTCTTT,CASSPQTAPRSEAFF
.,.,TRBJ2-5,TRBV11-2,TGTGCCAGCAGCCCTGGACAGTACCAAGAGACCCAGTACTTC,CASSPGQYQETQYF
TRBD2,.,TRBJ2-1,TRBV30,TGTGCCTGGAAATTTCCGGGACTAGTCTCCTACAATGAGCAGTTCTTC,CAWKFPGLVSYNEQFF
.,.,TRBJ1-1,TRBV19,TGTGCCAGTAGTCGACAGCGTGCAACTGAAGCTTTCTTT,CASSRQRATEAFF
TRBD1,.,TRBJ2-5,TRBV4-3,TGCGCCAGCAGCCAACTGACAGGGCCCCAAGAGACCCAGTACTTC,CASSQLTGPQETQYF
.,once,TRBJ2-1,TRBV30,TGTGCCTGGAGTGTCGGCAGATCGGCCTACAATGAGCAGTTCTTC,CAWSVGRSAYNEQFF
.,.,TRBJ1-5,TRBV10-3,TGTGCCATCAGTGAGTCCTACAGCAACAATCAGCCCCAGCATTTT,CAISESYSNNQPQHF
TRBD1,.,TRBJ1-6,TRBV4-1,TGCGCCAGCAGCCAAGACGGACAGGGCCGATCACCCCTCCACTTT,CASSQDGQGRSPLHF
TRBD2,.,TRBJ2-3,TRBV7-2,TGTGCCAGCAGCCGGTGGGGACTAGCGGGGCTACTCACAGATACGCAGTATTTT,CASSRWGLAGLLTDTQYF
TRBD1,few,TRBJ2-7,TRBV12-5,TGTGCTAGTGGTTTGGTCCGGGACAGCTCCTACGAGCAGTACTTC,CASGLVRDSSYEQYF
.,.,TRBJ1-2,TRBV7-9,TGTGCCAGCAGCTTTTCGGCGGGCAGAACCCCCTATGGCTACACCTTC,CASSFSAGRTPYGYTF
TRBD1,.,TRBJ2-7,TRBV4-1,TGCGCCAGCAGCTTTGAAGGGGGCCCCTACGAGCAGTACTTC,CASSFEGGPYEQYF
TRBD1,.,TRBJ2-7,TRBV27,TGTGCCAGCAGTCTGGGACAGGGGGAAGCCTACGAGCAGTACTTC,CASSLGQGEAYEQYF
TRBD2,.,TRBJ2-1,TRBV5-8,TGTGCCAGCACCTTAGCGGGGCGGTCCTACAATGAGCAGTTCTTC,CASTLAGRSYNEQFF
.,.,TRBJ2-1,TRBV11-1,TGTGCCAGCAGCTTGACGGGGGAGCCGTACAATGAGCAGTTCTTC,CASSLTGEPYNEQFF
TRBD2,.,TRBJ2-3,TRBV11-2,TGTGCCAGCAGCTTGGGCGGGGGGCCGCGCACAGATACGCAGTATTTT,CASSLGGGPRTDTQYF
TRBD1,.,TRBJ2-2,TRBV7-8,TGTGCCAGCAGCGTTTACAGGGGGAAGGTGTCCGGGGAGCTGTTTTTT,CASSVYRGKVSGELFF
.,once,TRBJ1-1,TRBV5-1,TGCGCCAGTACCGGACAGTTGAACACTGAAGCTTTCTTT,CASTGQLNTEAFF
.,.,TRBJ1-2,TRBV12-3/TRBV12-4,TGTGCCAGCAGCCGGCTTGCTGAGGTTGGCTACACCTTC,CASSRLAEVGYTF
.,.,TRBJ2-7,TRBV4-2,TGTGCCAGCAGCCAACGAACTTCCCTTCTATCCTACGAGCAGTACTTC,CASSQRTSLLSYEQYF
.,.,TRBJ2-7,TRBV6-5,TGTGCCAGCAGCGGGAGTGAATCCTACGAGCAGTACTTC,CASSGSESYEQYF
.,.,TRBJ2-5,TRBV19,TGTGCCAGTAGTATCGAGGGACAAGAGACCCAGTACTTC,CASSIEGQETQYF
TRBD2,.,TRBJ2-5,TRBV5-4,TGTGCCAGCAGCGGGGTGGGACTAGCGACCCAAGAGACCCAGTACTTC,CASSGVGLATQETQYF
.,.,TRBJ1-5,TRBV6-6,TGTGCCAGCACCTCAACCGGGGGAGGACGCAATCAGCCCCAGCATTTT,CASTSTGGGRNQPQHF
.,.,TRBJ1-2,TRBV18,TGTGCCAGCTCATCAGGGGAGGACTATGGCTACACCTTC,CASSSGEDYGYTF
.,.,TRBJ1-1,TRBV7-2,TGTGCCAGCAGTCTACCGGGCACCAACACTGAAGCTTTCTTT,CASSLPGTNTEAFF
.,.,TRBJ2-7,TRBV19,TGTGCCAGTAGTTCGACGGATTTTTACGAGCAGTACTTC,CASSSTDFYEQYF
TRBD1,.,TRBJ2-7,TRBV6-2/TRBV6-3,TGTGCCAGCAGTCAGGGACAGGGTCATAGGAACGAGCAGTACTTC,CASSQGQGHRNEQYF
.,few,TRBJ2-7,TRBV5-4,TGTGCCAGCAGCTCACCGGGACCACTGGATTACGAGCAGTACTTC,CASSSPGPLDYEQYF
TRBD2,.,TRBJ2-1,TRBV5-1,TGCGCCAGCAGCAGCGGGATTTACAATGAGCAGTTCTTC,CASSSGIYNEQFF
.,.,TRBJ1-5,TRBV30,TGTGCCTGGAGTAACGGGGGGCCTCAGCCCCAGCATTTT,CAWSNGGPQPQHF
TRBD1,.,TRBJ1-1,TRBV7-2,TGTGCCAGCAGCTCCCGACAGGGTGGGAACACTGAAGCTTTCTTT,CASSSRQGGNTEAFF
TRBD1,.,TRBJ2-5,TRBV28,TGTGCCAGCAGTTTACTACCGGGACAGGGGGAAGAGACCCAGTACTTC,CASSLLPGQGEETQYF
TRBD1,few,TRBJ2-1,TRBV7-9,TGTGCCAGCAGCTTAGGGACAGGGCACAATGAGCAGTTCTTC,CASSLGTGHNEQFF
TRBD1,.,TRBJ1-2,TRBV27,TGTGCCAGCAGTTTATCGGACAGGGTACCCTATGGCTACACCTTC,CASSLSDRVPYGYTF
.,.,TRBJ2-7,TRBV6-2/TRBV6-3,TGTGCCAGCAGTCGGGGGGGCGCGGGACAGGGAACCTACGAGCAGTACTTC,CASSRGGAGQGTYEQYF
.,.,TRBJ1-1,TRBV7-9,TGTGCCAGCAGCCGCGTGAGGCACACTGAAGCTTTCTTT,CASSRVRHTEAFF
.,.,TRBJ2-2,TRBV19,TGTGCCAGTAGTTATGGCAGCCCGTACGGGGAGCTGTTTTTT,CASSYGSPYGELFF